The T cell receptor beta chain under discussion was sequenced for a study of T-cell reconstitution after alpha-beta-depleted transplantation in children. The CDR3 loop spans 17 amino acids. Trimming shortened V by 4 bases and J by 0 bases, and 17 bases separated the two germline ends. Germline V lookup: CDR1 SGHRS, CDR2 YFSETQ. A note on this clonotype: The antigen is unknown.

Study-wide points: Alpha-beta T cells present about two months after transplant were reported to originate from several hundred expanded graft clones. Counts and diversity of T cells one year after transplant came mostly from newly produced T cells.

Preparation of the TCRbeta library was carried out with unique molecular identifiers. TCRdb reprocessed the PCR reads with MiXCR, giving one entry per CDR3 protein. The data show hundreds of thousands of distinct CDR3 sequences, about 9.5% seen once. This clonotype was obtained from a boy under three years old with acute myeloid leukemia, due to receive a stem cell transplant. The chain combines TRBV5-1 with TRBJ2-1; D is undetermined. The starting material was PBMCs, obtained before TCRalphabeta/CD19-depleted stem cell transplant. In DNA form, the CDR3 reads TGCGCCAGCAGCCTGCTCAGGAACCATTCCTCCTACAATGAGCAGTTCTTC. Its translation is CASSLLRNHSSYNEQFF.